A single sample gave rise to the 31 T cell receptor beta chains below, sequenced in a study of T cell repertoires in cytomegalovirus infection. TCRdb fed the reads into MiXCR, producing one record per CDR3 protein. The repertoire holds 95,000 to 120,000 distinct CDR3 sequences, 30% seen once, with approximately 41% in the top ten. For these TCRs, the target antigens are not known. The source material was CD8+ T cells from cultured PBMCs, sampled from culture after CMV antigen stimulation. The receptors shown here come from a human donor in good health (CMV status not recorded). Some clones in this sample may be carry-over from other donors' samples.

This chain joins TRBV11-2 and TRBJ2-3, with 7 bases that match TRBD2. Germline V gene data show CDR1 as SGHAT and CDR2 as FQNNGV. V gave up 3 bases and J gave up 0 bases; unmatched junction bases: 15. CDR3 length: 19 residues. This CDR3 is CASSFSGLPPSTSTDTQYF. The CDR3, as DNA: TGTGCCAGCAGCTTTTCGGGACTACCACCTAGTACTAGCACAGATACGCAGTATTTT.

This sequence joins TRBV15 and TRBJ1-5, with TRBD1 identical over 7 bases. The CDR3 consists of 14 residues. The ends lost 6 bases at V and 4 bases at J; junction bases unmatched: 6. Germline values: CDR1 LNHNV, CDR2 YYDKDF (reference sequence). CDR3 protein: CATRGQGENQPQHF. DNA for the CDR3: TGTGCCACCAGGGGTCAGGGGGAAAATCAGCCCCAGCATTTT.

This chain connects TRBV12-3 or TRBV12-4 to TRBJ2-7, with D tentatively TRBD1 or TRBD2 (5 bases each). Trimming took 3 bases from V and 2 from J, leaving 11 bases between them. The CDR3 is 14 amino acids. The chain's CDR3 is CASSLGDGAYEQYF. In DNA, the CDR3 is TGTGCCAGCAGTTTGGGGGACGGAGCCTACGAGCAGTACTTC.

The chain's CDR3 is CASSERAGGGSNQPQHF. CDR3 bases: TGTGCCAGCAGTGAACGGGCAGGGGGGGGGAGCAATCAGCCCCAGCATTTT. The rearrangement joins TRBV6-1 to TRBJ1-5; 7 bases are a match to TRBD1. CDR3 length: 17 amino acids. Germline V gives CDR1 MNHNS, CDR2 SASEGT. V trimming: 2 bases; J trimming: 1 base; junction bases outside the gene matches: 8.

The chain recombines TRBV7-8 with TRBJ2-3; D uncertain. This CDR3 comprises 15 residues. V was clipped by 1 base and J by 4 bases, with 12 bases between them. The germline CDR1 and CDR2 sequences are SGHVS and FQNEAQ. The CDR3 here is CASSLGAASSDTQYF. The CDR3 nucleotides are TGTGCCAGCAGCTTAGGGGCGGCCAGCTCAGATACGCAGTATTTT. The whole variable domain, remainder taken from reference TRBV7-8 and TRBJ2-3, is GAGVSQSPRYKVAKRGQDVALRCDPISGHVSLFWYQQALGQGPEFLTYFQNEAQLDKSGLPSDRFFAERPEGSVSTLKIQRTQQEDSAVYLCASSLGAASSDTQYFGPGTRLTVL.

This clonotype was counted ten times or more. This chain joins TRBV7-2 and TRBJ2-3, with 10 bases that match TRBD2. CDR1 is SGHTA and CDR2 is FQGNSA in the germline V gene. The junction had 5 bases not matched to a gene; V was cut back by 5 bases and J by 0 bases. This CDR3 comprises 16 residues. CDR3 bases: TGTGCCAGCAGCCCATTAGCGGGGGGTAGCACAGATACGCAGTATTTT. Protein product: CASSPLAGGSTDTQYF.

This clonotype was seen just once. CDR3 amino acids: CASRTELNQPQHF. CDR3 nucleotides: TGTGCCAGCAGGACAGAGCTCAATCAGCCCCAGCATTTT. This chain uses TRBV6-1 with TRBJ1-5; D possibly corresponds to TRBD1 (5 bases). This CDR3 has 13 amino acids. Germline CDR1 and CDR2: MNHNS and SASEGT. Between the trimmed V and J ends, which lost 6 bases and 3 bases, there was a span of 9 bases.

The genes are TRBV7-6 and TRBJ2-1, with unresolved D. The CDR3 totals 13 residues. Germline V lookup: CDR1 SGHVS, CDR2 FNYEAQ. V lost 4 bases and J 8 bases, leaving 12 bases between the germline ends. CDR3 DNA: TGTGCCAGCAGCTCCCTCTCCGCCGATGAGCAGTTCTTC. Translation: CASSSLSADEQFF.

In DNA form, the CDR3 reads TGTGCCAGCAGCTCACCCGGGACTAGAACAAATGAGCAGTTCTTC. It specifies CASSSPGTRTNEQFF. V usage is TRBV9 and J usage is TRBJ2-1, with 8 bases identical to TRBD2. Germline V CDR1 and CDR2: SGDLS, YYNGEE. The length of the CDR3 is 15 residues. The V segment lost 4 bases and the J segment 7 bases; nucleotides outside the gene matches: 10.

The table lists this clonotype with a few counts. One end of the junction varies from germline; a read error may be responsible. The rearrangement joins TRBV27 to TRBJ2-7; TRBD2 might be the D (6 bases). The CDR3 contains 14 residues. Per the germline V gene, CDR1 is MNHEY and CDR2 is SMNVEV (reference sequence). CDR3 residues: CASSLFPDYYEQYF. The CDR3, as DNA: TGTGCCAGCAGCTTATTCCCGGACTACTACGAGCAGTACTTC.

The chain links TRBV11-2 to TRBJ2-4, with a possible D match to TRBD2 (5 bases). Trimming shortened V by 6 bases and J by 2 bases, and 23 bases separated the two germline ends. Germline loops: CDR1 SGHAT, CDR2 FQNNGV. This CDR3 region has 18 residues. The DNA for the CDR3 is TGTGCCAGCAGTCTCCCCGCGACCCAAACGGGAACCAAAAACATTCAGTACTTC. Its protein is CASSLPATQTGTKNIQYF.

The chain links TRBV4-1 to TRBJ1-4; weak D call: TRBD1 (6 bases). With 1 base removed from V and 10 bases from J, the gap between germline ends came to 13 bases. CDR1 MGHRA and CDR2 YSYEKL come from the germline V gene. This CDR3 is built from 14 residues. This chain's CDR3 is CASSQGGREAKLFF. The CDR3 bases are TGCGCCAGCAGCCAAGGGGGGCGGGAAGCAAAACTGTTTTTT.

This clonotype showed up just a few times. The chain recombines TRBV9 with TRBJ2-1, with 12 bases that match TRBD2. V was clipped by 6 bases and J by 7 bases; unmatched bases: 2. Germline CDR1 reads SGDLS; CDR2 reads YYNGEE. The length of the CDR3 is 13 residues. The CDR3 DNA follows: TGTGCCAGCACTAGCGGGGGGGCGAATGAGCAGTTCTTC. This gives the protein CASTSGGANEQFF.

This clonotype was seen once. This chain links TRBV20-1 with TRBJ2-5; a weak D match, TRBD1 (5 bases). Per the germline V gene, CDR1 is DFQATT and CDR2 is SNEGSKA (reference sequence). V lost 0 bases and J lost 3, with 20 bases in between. CDR3 length: 17 residues. CDR3 nucleotide sequence: TGCAGTGCTAGAGATCTGTTCTATGTACAGGCGGAAGAGACCCAGTACTTC. It encodes CSARDLFYVQAEETQYF.

This clonotype was seen ten or more times. This sequence joins TRBV7-9 and TRBJ2-1; tentatively, D is TRBD2 (6 bases). The CDR3 has 14 amino acids. Germline-derived CDR1 and CDR2 are SEHNR and FQNEAQ (reference sequence). The V end was cut by 2 bases, the J end by 6 bases, with 11 bases between. The CDR3 here is CASSLSGLGNEQFF. The DNA of the CDR3 is TGTGCCAGCAGCTTATCGGGACTCGGCAATGAGCAGTTCTTC.

The CDR3 DNA sequence: TGTGCCAGCAGCGGACTAGCGGGGGATGAGACCCAGTACTTC. This translates into CASSGLAGDETQYF. The V and J genes are TRBV7-3 and TRBJ2-5, with 13 positions matching TRBD2. CDR3 length equals 14 residues. Germline V gene lookup returns CDR1 SGHTA and CDR2 FQGTGA. J was trimmed by 5 bases and V by 5 bases; bases with no gene match: 2.

There are a few counts of this clonotype. The chain uses TRBV27 and TRBJ2-3; no clear D gene. This CDR3 contains 12 residues. Trimming removed 5 bases from V and 6 bases from J, with 9 bases in between. CDR1 is MNHEY, CDR2 SMNVEV, per germline (reference sequence). The CDR3 region has the DNA TGTGCCAGCAGTCTCGATGGGGATACGCAGTATTTT. Protein: CASSLDGDTQYF.

The CDR3 here is CASSLAAEAFF. CDR3 coding DNA: TGTGCCAGCAGCTTAGCGGCAGAAGCTTTCTTT. The V call is TRBV7-6, the J call TRBJ1-1; D gene uncertain. This CDR3 comprises 11 residues. CDR1 SGHVS and CDR2 FNYEAQ come from the germline V gene. Trimming took 0 bases from V and 8 from J, leaving 4 bases between them.

The gene calls are TRBV20-1 and TRBJ1-6, with no clear D. V was cut by 6 bases and J by 8 bases, with 14 bases left in between. Per the germline V gene, CDR1 is DFQATT and CDR2 is SNEGSKA (reference sequence). This CDR3 has 13 amino acids. The CDR3 DNA follows: TGCAGTGCAAAGTCCAGTTTGGATTCACCCCTCCACTTT. As protein: CSAKSSLDSPLHF.

V usage is TRBV23-1 and J usage is TRBJ1-4; D may be TRBD1 (6 bases). TRBV23-1 is annotated as an ORF whose role is uncertain. The V and J ends lost 0 bases and 5 bases respectively, with 16 bases between them. The CDR3 runs to 17 residues. The CDR3 here is CASSQSKCRGQNEKLFF. CDR3 bases: TGCGCCAGCAGTCAATCGAAATGTCGGGGGCAGAATGAAAAACTGTTTTTT.

Only a few counts were recorded for this clonotype. The CDR3 DNA reads TGTGCCAGCAGCCACGCGATGTTAGGAGGCAGGGAAAATGAAAAACTGTTTTTT. Translated: CASSHAMLGGRENEKLFF. The chain employs TRBV4-2 and TRBJ1-4; weak D call: TRBD1 (5 bases). The CDR3 sequence is 18 residues long. Trimming removed 3 bases at V and 5 bases at J, with 22 bases between. Germline values: CDR1 LGHNA, CDR2 YNFKEQ.

V and J are TRBV6-5 and TRBJ1-1; weak D call: TRBD1 (5 bases). The CDR3 runs to 15 residues. Germline CDR1 MNHEY, CDR2 SVGAGI. V was cut by 0 bases and J by 1 base, with 9 bases left in between. For the CDR3, the DNA is TGTGCCAGCAGTTACTCGACAGAAGGGAACACTGAAGCTTTCTTT. Translation: CASSYSTEGNTEAFF.

This clonotype was seen a few times. The V and J genes are TRBV5-6 and TRBJ2-7; 7 bases fit TRBD2. This CDR3 spans 14 amino acids. Per germline, CDR1 SGHDT and CDR2 YYEEEE. V trimming: 4 bases; J trimming: 4 bases; junction bases outside the gene matches: 8. CDR3 DNA: TGTGCCAGCAGCCAAAGGACTAGGGTGTACGAGCAGTACTTC. Translated, it gives CASSQRTRVYEQYF.

The CDR3 spells CASRPGQPFSGNTIYF. The CDR3 DNA is TGTGCCAGCAGGCCGGGACAGCCTTTCTCTGGAAACACCATATATTTT. This chain uses TRBV6-2 or TRBV6-3 with TRBJ1-3; TRBD1 matches 7 bases. Losses at the gene ends were 6 bases for V and 0 bases for J; bases not matched to a gene: 8. There are 16 residues in the CDR3. Germline CDR1 reads MNHEY; CDR2 reads SVGEGT.

This clonotype was picked up many times. The J gene is TRBJ2-7, the V gene TRBV28; TRBD1 aligns across 7 bases. Germline CDR1 is MDHEN and CDR2 is SYDVKM. The CDR3 is 13 residues long. V gave up 9 bases and J gave up 4 bases; unmatched junction bases: 9. For the CDR3, the DNA is TGTGCCAGTAAATTGACAGGGTTTTACGAGCAGTACTTC. Protein sequence: CASKLTGFYEQYF.

This clonotype showed up just a few times. In DNA, the CDR3 is TGTGCCAGCAGTTTCAGGGGGGGGGGGCAAGAGACCCAGTACTTC. This translates into CASSFRGGGQETQYF. The J gene is TRBJ2-5, the V gene TRBV27; D is perhaps TRBD1 or TRBD2 (7 bases each). Trimming shortened V by 3 bases and J by 2 bases, and 13 bases separated the two germline ends. The CDR3 is 15 residues long. CDR1 is MNHEY and CDR2 is SMNVEV in the germline V gene (reference sequence).

The chain is built from TRBV11-2 and TRBJ2-7, with a tentative D call TRBD2 (6 bases). This CDR3 spans 17 amino acids. CDR1 is SGHAT, CDR2 FQNNGV, per germline. Trimming stripped 1 base from V and 0 bases from J, with 16 bases between. In DNA, the CDR3 is TGTGCCAGCAGCTTAGCTGCGGGGACCTTGAGCTCCTACGAGCAGTACTTC. Protein sequence: CASSLAAGTLSSYEQYF.

The J gene is TRBJ2-7, the V gene TRBV20-1; no clear D gene. The CDR3 sequence is 16 residues long. Trimming removed 0 bases at V and 0 bases at J, with 15 bases between. Germline loops: CDR1 DFQATT, CDR2 SNEGSKA (reference sequence). The CDR3 is CSARDRRAASSYEQYF. The DNA for the CDR3 is TGCAGTGCTAGAGATCGGCGAGCAGCGAGCTCCTACGAGCAGTACTTC.

V usage is TRBV12-3 or TRBV12-4 and J usage is TRBJ2-3, with 7 nucleotides matching TRBD2. With V trimmed by 3 bases and J by 0 bases, 9 bases remained unmatched. The CDR3 is 17 residues long. The chain's CDR3 is CASSFPQAGTSTDTQYF. The CDR3 coding sequence is TGTGCCAGCAGTTTCCCCCAAGCGGGGACGAGCACAGATACGCAGTATTTT.

This sequence joins TRBV11-2 and TRBJ2-7; no definite D call. V lost 0 bases, J lost 0 bases, and 6 bases lay in between. Germline V gene sequence: CDR1 SGHAT, CDR2 FQNNGV. The CDR3 extends over 14 amino acids. The CDR3 region is CASSLEINSYEQYF. DNA for the CDR3: TGTGCCAGCAGCTTAGAAATCAACTCCTACGAGCAGTACTTC.

The sample holds one count of this clonotype. The chain combines TRBV7-3 with TRBJ1-1; D possibly corresponds to TRBD1 (5 bases). V was clipped by 3 bases and J by 6 bases, with 8 bases between them. Germline V CDR1 and CDR2: SGHTA, FQGTGA. The CDR3 sequence is 12 residues long. CDR3 nucleotides: TGTGCCAGCAGCTTCGGGGGTTCTGAAGCTTTCTTT. It is translated as CASSFGGSEAFF.